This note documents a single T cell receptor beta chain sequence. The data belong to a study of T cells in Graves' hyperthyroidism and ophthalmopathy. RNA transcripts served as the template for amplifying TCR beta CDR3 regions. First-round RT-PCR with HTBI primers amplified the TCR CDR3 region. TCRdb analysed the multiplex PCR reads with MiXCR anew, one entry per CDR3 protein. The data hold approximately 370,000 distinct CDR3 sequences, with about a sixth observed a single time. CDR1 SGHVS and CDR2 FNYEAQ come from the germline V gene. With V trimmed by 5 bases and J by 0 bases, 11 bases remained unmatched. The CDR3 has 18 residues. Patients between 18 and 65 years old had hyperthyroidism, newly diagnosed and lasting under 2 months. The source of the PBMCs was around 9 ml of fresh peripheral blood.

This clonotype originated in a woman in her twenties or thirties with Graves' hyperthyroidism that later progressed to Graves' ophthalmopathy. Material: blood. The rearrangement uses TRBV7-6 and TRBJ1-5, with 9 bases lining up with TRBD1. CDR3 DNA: TGTGCCAGCAGCCCGAGGGTACAGGGGGCGAATAGCAATCAGCCCCAGCATTTT. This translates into CASSPRVQGANSNQPQHF.